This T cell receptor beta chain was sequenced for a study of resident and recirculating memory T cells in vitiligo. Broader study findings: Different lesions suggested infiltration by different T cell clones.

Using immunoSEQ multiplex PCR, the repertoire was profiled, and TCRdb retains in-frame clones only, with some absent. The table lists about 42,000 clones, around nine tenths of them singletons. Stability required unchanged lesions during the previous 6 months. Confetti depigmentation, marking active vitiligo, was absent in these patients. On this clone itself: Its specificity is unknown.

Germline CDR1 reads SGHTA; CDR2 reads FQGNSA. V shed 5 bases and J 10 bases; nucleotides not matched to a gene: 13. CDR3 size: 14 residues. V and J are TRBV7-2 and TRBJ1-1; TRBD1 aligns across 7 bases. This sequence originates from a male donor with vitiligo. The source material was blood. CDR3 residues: CASSPQGGQGRAFF. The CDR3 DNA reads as TGTGCCAGCAGCCCCCAGGGGGGACAAGGTAGAGCTTTCTTT.